These 32 T cell receptor beta chains came from one sample sequenced in a study of shared clonotypes between healthy human individuals. Sequenced by immunoSEQ multiplex PCR; TCRdb stores in-frame clones only, minus some. The sample shows 950,000 to 1,100,000 clones, 65% to 75% of them seen only once. The sequenced sample was memory CD4+ T cells sorted from blood. Subset in this sample: CD45RA-negative fraction. These receptors were collected from a man aged 18-30 years in good health.

This clone was picked up a small number of times. The CDR3 region is CASTPTSGSYEQYF. CDR3 sequence (DNA): TGTGCCAGCACCCCGACTAGCGGGAGTTACGAGCAGTACTTC. This chain connects TRBV9 to TRBJ2-7, with 12 nucleotides matching TRBD2. Trimming removed 6 bases from V and 4 bases from J; junction bases left unmatched: 5. Per germline, CDR1 SGDLS and CDR2 YYNGEE. The CDR3 extends over 14 amino acids.

The sample holds one count of this clone. V is TRBV19 and J is TRBJ2-2, with 8 bases identical to TRBD2. The length of the CDR3 is 15 residues. CDR1 and CDR2 (germline): LNHDA, SQIVND (reference sequence). V gave up 5 bases and J gave up 3 bases; unmatched junction bases: 5. CDR3 DNA: TGTGCCAGTAGTCCGCGGCGGGAGGACACCGGGGAGCTGTTTTTT. Residues: CASSPRREDTGELFF.

With respect to this clone: Other nucleotide sequences in the sample specify the same CDR3. The genes are TRBV7-2 and TRBJ1-5; 7 nucleotides agree with TRBD1. Germline lookup yields CDR1 SGHTA and CDR2 FQGNSA. This CDR3 region has 15 residues. V dropped 1 base and J dropped 4; count of bases not matched to a gene: 4. For the CDR3, the DNA is TGTGCCAGCAGCTTAGAAGGCAGGGGGAATCAGCCCCAGCATTTT. This encodes CASSLEGRGNQPQHF. Supplemented by reference TRBV7-2 and TRBJ1-5, the full variable domain reads GAGVSQSPSNKVTEKGKDVELRCDPISGHTALYWYRQSLGQGLEFLIYFQGNSAPDKSGLPSDRFSAERTGGSVSTLTIQRTQQEDSAVYLCASSLEGRGNQPQHFGDGTRLSIL.

In its sample, this clone was seen many times. The chain couples TRBV6-5 to TRBJ1-2, with D possibly TRBD1 on 5 matching bases. The CDR3 contains 15 residues. In germline, CDR1 is MNHEY, CDR2 SVGAGI. Trimming shortened V by 5 bases and J by 8 bases, and 21 bases separated the two germline ends. The CDR3 loop reads CASSGSGTVYGGYTF. CDR3 nucleotides: TGTGCCAGCAGTGGCTCCGGGACGGTCTATGGAGGCTACACCTTC.

This sequence joins TRBV2 and TRBJ2-7; a weak D match, TRBD1 (8 bases). The V end lost 6 bases, the J end lost 4 bases, and 10 bases lay between the germline ends. CDR3 size: 12 residues. The germline gives CDR1 SNHLY, CDR2 FYNNEI. CDR3: CASRQGGYEQYF. The CDR3 nucleotides read TGTGCCAGCAGACAGGGGGGGTACGAGCAGTACTTC.

The rearrangement joins TRBV19 to TRBJ2-7; 12 bases align to TRBD2. This CDR3 contains 14 residues. The germline CDR1 and CDR2 sequences are LNHDA and SQIVND (reference sequence). J gave up 6 bases and V 5 bases, and 5 bases lay outside the gene matches. The CDR3 DNA sequence: TGTGCCAGTAGTCGGACTAGCGGGGTCTCCGAGCAGTACTTC. This translates into CASSRTSGVSEQYF. Complete variable domain (other parts from reference TRBV19 and TRBJ2-7): DGGITQSPKYLFRKEGQNVTLSCEQNLNHDAMYWYRQDPGQGLRLIYYSQIVNDFQKGDIAEGYSVSREKKESFPLTVTSAQKNPTAFYLCASSRTSGVSEQYFGPGTRLTVT.

The V and J genes are TRBV6-5 and TRBJ2-5; D remains unclear. Germline V gives CDR1 MNHEY, CDR2 SVGAGI. The V gene lost 2 bases and the J gene lost 1 base, with 14 bases spanning the gap. This CDR3 has 16 residues. The CDR3 DNA is TGTGCCAGCAGTTACACCCTAAGTGCGGTCCAAGAGACCCAGTACTTC. Residues: CASSYTLSAVQETQYF.

A few counts support this clone. This chain uses TRBV28 with TRBJ2-2; tentative D call: TRBD2 (7 bases). The CDR3 length is 14 residues. Germline CDR1 is MDHEN and CDR2 is SYDVKM. The V gene lost 7 bases and the J gene lost 1 base, with 10 bases spanning the gap. CDR3 amino acids: CASTGGLNTGELFF. DNA of the CDR3: TGTGCCAGCACGGGGGGCCTGAACACCGGGGAGCTGTTTTTT.

V usage is TRBV27 and J usage is TRBJ2-7; D gene unclear. In germline, CDR1 is MNHEY, CDR2 SMNVEV (reference sequence). There are 14 residues in the CDR3. The germline V and J ends were trimmed by 3 bases and 6 bases, with 15 bases remaining between them. The CDR3: CASSLGLTSAEQYF. The CDR3 coding sequence is TGTGCCAGCAGTTTGGGTCTGACCTCAGCCGAGCAGTACTTC.

The chain joins TRBV5-6 to TRBJ2-1; 7 bases align to TRBD2. Losses at the gene ends were 4 bases for V and 7 bases for J; bases not matched to a gene: 8. The V gene's germline CDR1 is SGHDT and CDR2 YYEEEE. The CDR3 length is 14 residues. In nucleotides, the CDR3 is TGTGCCAGCAGCCTCCTGGTTAGCGGGAATGAGCAGTTCTTC. Its protein product is CASSLLVSGNEQFF.

The chain is built from TRBV6-1 and TRBJ2-6; a possible D gene is TRBD1 (6 bases). CDR1 is MNHNS and CDR2 is SASEGT in the germline V gene. This CDR3 spans 15 amino acids. Trimming cost V 8 bases and J 2 bases, with 13 bases left between them. CDR3 DNA sequence: TGTGCCAGCGTCCAGGGGTCTGCTGGGGCCAACGTCCTGACTTTC. Encoded protein: CASVQGSAGANVLTF.

The chain employs TRBV18 and TRBJ1-2; 7 positions agree with TRBD1. Germline lookup yields CDR1 KGHSH and CDR2 LQKENI. The CDR3 covers 15 residues. V shed 2 bases and J 2 bases; nucleotides not matched to a gene: 5. CDR3 nucleotides: TGTGCCAGCTCACCATCGACAGGGACGAACTATGGCTACACCTTC. This translates into CASSPSTGTNYGYTF.

The CDR3: CASRSRQAMNTEAFF. For the CDR3, the DNA is TGTGCCAGCAGAAGCCGACAGGCTATGAACACTGAAGCTTTCTTT. The V gene is TRBV27, the J gene TRBJ1-1; the D gene is possibly TRBD1 (6 bases). The CDR3 is 15 residues long. V was pared by 6 bases and J by 0 bases, with 14 bases between. CDR1 and CDR2 (germline): MNHEY, SMNVEV (reference sequence).

The CDR3 loop is CASGGNRVGTEAFF. The CDR3 coding sequence is TGTGCCAGCGGGGGAAACAGGGTAGGGACTGAAGCTTTCTTT. The chain employs TRBV7-2 and TRBJ1-1, with D possibly TRBD1 on 6 matching bases. The CDR3 length is 14 residues. Germline-derived CDR1 and CDR2 are SGHTA and FQGNSA. V lost 8 bases and J lost 5, with 18 bases in between.

The chain combines TRBV11-2 with TRBJ2-3; D might be TRBD2 (5 bases). CDR1 and CDR2 (germline): SGHAT, FQNNGV. V shed 1 base and J shed 7 bases, with 12 bases lying between them. The CDR3 has 14 residues. CDR3 bases: TGTGCCAGCAGCTTAGTAGGGAGATTAAATACGCAGTATTTT. The encoded protein is CASSLVGRLNTQYF.

The rearrangement uses TRBV5-4 and TRBJ2-2; 10 nucleotides match TRBD2. The germline CDR1 and CDR2 sequences are SGHNT and YYREEE (reference sequence). The CDR3 contains 16 residues. V trimming: 4 bases; J trimming: 1 base; junction bases outside the gene matches: 4. The CDR3, as DNA: TGTGCCAGCAGCCAGGTAGCGGGAGGGAACACCGGGGAGCTGTTTTTT. Translation gives CASSQVAGGNTGELFF. Supplemented by reference TRBV5-4 and TRBJ2-2, the full variable domain reads ETGVTQSPTHLIKTRGQQVTLRCSSQSGHNTVSWYQQALGQGPQFIFQYYREEENGRGNFPPRFSGLQFPNYSSELNVNALELDDSALYLCASSQVAGGNTGELFFGEGSRLTVL.

J is TRBJ2-5 and V is TRBV20-1, with D hard to call. The germline gives CDR1 DFQATT, CDR2 SNEGSKA (reference sequence). This CDR3 has 10 residues. V gave up 5 bases and J gave up 5 bases, with 6 bases separating them. Here the CDR3 DNA reads TGCAGTGCTGATTGGGAGACCCAGTACTTC. Translated: CSADWETQYF.

This clone came up many times. The CDR3 reads CASRDSVHSNQPQHF. CDR3 sequence (DNA): TGTGCCAGCAGGGACAGCGTTCATAGCAATCAGCCCCAGCATTTT. V is TRBV6-1 and J is TRBJ1-5; D is possibly TRBD1 (6 bases). With 6 bases removed from V and 0 bases from J, the gap between germline ends came to 12 bases. CDR1 and CDR2 from the germline V gene are MNHNS and SASEGT. This CDR3 contains 15 residues.

This clone has at least ten counts. The chain employs TRBV2 and TRBJ2-5; 12 bases are shared with TRBD2. The germline CDR1 and CDR2 sequences are SNHLY and FYNNEI. Trimming removed 6 bases from V and 4 bases from J; junction bases left unmatched: 3. The CDR3 runs to 14 residues. This chain's CDR3 is CASRGGLAGETQYF. The CDR3 DNA follows: TGTGCCAGCAGGGGGGGACTAGCGGGAGAGACCCAGTACTTC.

Written as DNA, the CDR3 is TGTGCCAGCAGCATAGCCGGGGGCAGGAGAGATACGCAGTATTTT. Its protein product is CASSIAGGRRDTQYF. The rearrangement uses TRBV11-2 and TRBJ2-3, with D tentatively TRBD1 or TRBD2 (6 bases each). CDR3 size: 15 residues. Germline V gene data show CDR1 as SGHAT and CDR2 as FQNNGV. Trimming stripped 5 bases from V and 5 bases from J, with 17 bases between.

This clone showed up just once. The same CDR3 also results from other DNA sequences found in this sample. The gene calls are TRBV29-1 and TRBJ2-1; 10 bases map to TRBD2. The trim removed 6 bases at V and 6 bases at J, leaving 2 bases unmatched. The CDR3 is 12 residues long. Germline lookup yields CDR1 SQVTM and CDR2 ANQGSEA. The CDR3 sequence is CSVERGGNEQFF. Here the CDR3 DNA reads TGCAGCGTGGAGCGGGGGGGCAATGAGCAGTTCTTC.

The J gene is TRBJ2-7, the V gene TRBV5-5; TRBD1 matches 8 bases. This CDR3 spans 15 amino acids. From germline, CDR1 is SGHKS and CDR2 YYEKEE (reference sequence). V dropped 4 bases and J dropped 5; count of bases not matched to a gene: 11. The CDR3 reads CASSADRARTDEQYF. The CDR3 region has the DNA TGTGCCAGCAGCGCGGACAGGGCCAGGACGGACGAGCAGTACTTC.

This clone was detected only once. The chain has TRBV9 and TRBJ2-1, with 8 nucleotides matching TRBD1. Germline lookup yields CDR1 SGDLS and CDR2 YYNGEE. CDR3 length: 15 residues. The V gene end was trimmed by 3 bases and the J gene end by 0 bases; junction bases not matched to a gene: 2. This chain's CDR3 is CASSDRGNSYNEQFF. CDR3 DNA: TGTGCCAGCAGCGACAGGGGGAACTCCTACAATGAGCAGTTCTTC.

The rearrangement uses TRBV6-1 and TRBJ2-1; TRBD2 matches 9 bases. The length of the CDR3 is 15 residues. Germline-derived CDR1 and CDR2 are MNHNS and SASEGT. The trim removed 4 bases at V and 2 bases at J, leaving 3 bases unmatched. In DNA form, the CDR3 reads TGTGCCAGCAGTGCTAGCGGGATGGCCTACAATGAGCAGTTCTTC. It codes for CASSASGMAYNEQFF.

The rearrangement uses TRBV5-5 and TRBJ2-7, with D perhaps given as TRBD1 or TRBD2 (7 bases each). V shed 4 bases and J shed 5 bases, with 16 bases lying between them. Germline V CDR1 and CDR2: SGHKS, YYEKEE (reference sequence). This CDR3 is built from 14 residues. CDR3 sequence: CASSLQGGHDEQYF. The CDR3 region has the DNA TGTGCCAGCAGCCTCCAGGGGGGGCACGACGAGCAGTACTTC. Based on the CDR3 plus reference TRBV5-5 and TRBJ2-7, the full variable domain is DAGVTQSPTHLIKTRGQQVTLRCSPISGHKSVSWYQQVLGQGPQFIFQYYEKEERGRGNFPDRFSARQFPNYSSELNVNALLLGDSALYLCASSLQGGHDEQYFGPGTRLTVT.

This clone was detected ten times or more. V usage is TRBV28 and J usage is TRBJ1-3; no reliable D call. Trimming pared 5 bases from V and 0 bases from J, leaving 11 bases between. Germline loops: CDR1 MDHEN, CDR2 SYDVKM. The CDR3 covers 15 residues. The CDR3 bases are TGTGCCAGCAGTAAAATAGGGTACTCTGGAAACACCATATATTTT. Protein: CASSKIGYSGNTIYF.

The chain combines TRBV6-1 with TRBJ2-5, with 12 bases matching TRBD2. The J segment lost 4 bases and the V segment lost 3 bases, leaving 6 bases of the junction unmatched. This CDR3 is built from 16 residues. The germline CDR1 and CDR2 sequences are MNHNS and SASEGT. The CDR3 nucleotides are TGTGCCAGCAGTGATCTGGGACTAGCGGGCCCAGAGACCCAGTACTTC. Protein sequence: CASSDLGLAGPETQYF.

The chain couples TRBV30 to TRBJ1-5; 10 bases agree with TRBD1. The ends lost 3 bases at V and 2 bases at J; junction bases unmatched: 4. Germline CDR1 GTSNPN, CDR2 SVGIG (reference sequence). The CDR3 loop spans 15 amino acids. DNA of the CDR3: TGTGCCTGGAGAGGACAGGGGGTCGGCAATCAGCCCCAGCATTTT. It specifies CAWRGQGVGNQPQHF.

J is TRBJ2-7 and V is TRBV12-5, with 8 positions matching TRBD1. CDR3 length equals 15 residues. Germline V gives CDR1 LGHNT, CDR2 FRNRAP. V dropped 6 bases and J dropped 0; count of bases not matched to a gene: 7. The CDR3 region has the DNA TGTGCTAGTGGCACAGGGGGAATAGGCTCCTACGAGCAGTACTTC. The encoded protein is CASGTGGIGSYEQYF.

The chain combines TRBV5-8 with TRBJ1-2; D uncertain. CDR3 size: 15 residues. Germline V CDR1 and CDR2: SGHTS, YDEGEE. The V end was cut by 3 bases, the J end by 6 bases, with 18 bases between. The CDR3 protein is CASSSDQIGRNGYTF. CDR3 DNA: TGTGCCAGCAGCTCCGACCAAATAGGGAGGAATGGCTACACCTTC.

This chain uses TRBV11-2 with TRBJ2-5; 8 nucleotides line up with TRBD2. From germline, CDR1 is SGHAT and CDR2 FQNNGV. CDR3 length: 16 residues. The V and J ends lost 8 bases and 4 bases, in that order; junction bases with no gene match: 15. Here the CDR3 DNA reads TGTGCCAGCGGGCGCCTCGGGGGGGCGCATGGAGAGACCCAGTACTTC. Its protein is CASGRLGGAHGETQYF. The full variable domain, rest sourced from reference TRBV11-2 and TRBJ2-5, is EAGVAQSPRYKIIEKRQSVAFWCNPISGHATLYWYQQILGQGPKLLIQFQNNGVVDDSQLPKDRFSAERLKGVDSTLKIQPAKLEDSAVYLCASGRLGGAHGETQYFGPGTRLLVL.

The rearrangement uses TRBV5-1 and TRBJ2-4; 10 bases align to TRBD2. Germline V gives CDR1 SGHRS, CDR2 YFSETQ. Trimming at V came to 0 bases and at J to 6 bases, leaving 9 bases not matched to a gene. This CDR3 is 17 amino acids long. The chain's CDR3 is CASSLEGSSGRRNIQYF. The DNA for the CDR3 is TGCGCCAGCAGCTTGGAGGGGAGTAGCGGGAGGAGAAACATTCAGTACTTC.